Listed below are T cell receptor beta chains from one sample, sequenced in a study of shared clonotypes between healthy human individuals. Measured with immunoSEQ multiplex PCR; TCRdb has only the in-frame clones, and not every one. The table includes 2,500,000 or so clones, more than 80% detected once. The sequenced sample consisted of naive CD4+ T cells sorted from blood. These receptors were obtained from a young man in good health. CDR3s include the opening cysteine and the closing phenylalanine or tryptophan. D genes are given only for firm matches. Rows may omit the clone size; those that give it use once, few, many or a size class.

NA	TRBV7-9	NA	TRBJ2-5	TGTGCCAGCAGTCCCCGGGGACGCTTTAAAGAGACCCAGTACTTC	CASSPRGRFKETQYF
NA	TRBV7-2	NA	TRBJ1-6	TGTGCCAGCAGCCCACGGGCCCAATATAATTCACCCCTCCACTTT	CASSPRAQYNSPLHF
NA	TRBV11-2	NA	TRBJ2-7	TGTGCCAGCAGCTTCAACGGACAGCACTACGAGCAGTACTTC	CASSFNGQHYEQYF
NA	TRBV6-6	NA	TRBJ2-7	TGTGCCAGCAGTTACGAGAGGAGGCCCTACGAGCAGTACTTC	CASSYERRPYEQYF
once	TRBV7-9	NA	TRBJ2-3	TGTGCCAGCAGCTTGAGCGGGAGCACAGATACGCAGTATTTT	CASSLSGSTDTQYF
NA	TRBV6-6	NA	TRBJ1-2	TGTGCCAGCAGGGGAGCCCTTCAGGGTCACTATGGCTACACCTTC	CASRGALQGHYGYTF
NA	TRBV6-5	NA	TRBJ2-7	TGTGCCAGCAGCCCCAGCCGACAGGCCTACGAGCAGTGCTTC	CASSPSRQAYEQCF
NA	TRBV7-2	TRBD2	TRBJ2-1	TGTGCCAGCAGCCCACCGGGACTAGCGGGGTACAATGAGCAGTTCTTC	CASSPPGLAGYNEQFF
NA	TRBV5-1	NA	TRBJ2-3	TGCGCCAGCAGCTTGGAGTCTGCGAGAACAGATACGCAGTATTTT	CASSLESARTDTQYF
NA	TRBV30	NA	TRBJ1-5	TGTGCCTGGAGTGAGAAGAGTTGGGGGCCCCAGCATTTT	CAWSEKSWGPQHF
NA	TRBV19	TRBD1	TRBJ1-6	TGTGCCAGTAGTATTCACAGGGGAGAGAGTCAACCCCTCCACTTT	CASSIHRGESQPLHF
NA	TRBV6-4	NA	TRBJ2-2	TGTGCCAGCAGTGGGCAGCCGAACACCGGGGAGCTGTTTTTT	CASSGQPNTGELFF
NA	TRBV7-2	NA	TRBJ2-7	TGTGCCAGCAGCTGGGAAAAGGGCACCTACGAGCAGTACTTC	CASSWEKGTYEQYF
NA	TRBV29-1	TRBD2	TRBJ2-5	TGCAGTGAACGACTAGCGGGGATAGGGACCCAGTACTTC	CSERLAGIGTQYF
NA	TRBV7-6	NA	TRBJ2-3	TGTGCCAGCAGCTTATTTGGTGGCCCAGATACGCAGTATTTT	CASSLFGGPDTQYF
once	TRBV10-3	TRBD1	TRBJ1-2	TGTGCCATCAGCCTCGGACAGGGCCACGGGGGCTACACCTTC	CAISLGQGHGGYTF
NA	TRBV4-1	TRBD1	TRBJ1-2	TGCGCCAGCAGCCACCCGGGACAGGGGCCTGGCTACACCTTC	CASSHPGQGPGYTF
NA	TRBV6-5	NA	TRBJ2-3	TGTGCCAGCAGTTATAAAGGGCTGGGGGTGGATACGCAGTATTTT	CASSYKGLGVDTQYF
NA	TRBV10-1	TRBD1	TRBJ2-4	TGCGCCAGCAGTGGGACAGGGGGTATGATAGCCAAAAACATTCAGTACTTC	CASSGTGGMIAKNIQYF
NA	TRBV7-2	TRBD2	TRBJ2-3	TGTGCCAGCAGCCCCCGAGGTAGCGGGAGTATTACAGATACGCAGTATTTT	CASSPRGSGSITDTQYF
NA	TRBV9	TRBD1	TRBJ1-2	TGTGCCAGCAGCGGCACGGACAGGGGTTATGGCTACACCTTC	CASSGTDRGYGYTF
NA	TRBV25-1	NA	TRBJ2-5	TGTGCCAGCAGTGACGCAGGGATCCAAGAGACCCAGTACTTC	CASSDAGIQETQYF
NA	TRBV29-1	TRBD1	TRBJ2-1	TGCAGCGCCGGACAGGGGATAAATGAGCAGTTCTTC	CSAGQGINEQFF
NA	TRBV30	TRBD1	TRBJ1-1	TGTGCCTGGACCCAGGCGGACAGGGTGGTCACTGAAGCTTTCTTT	CAWTQADRVVTEAFF
NA	TRBV5-4	TRBD1	TRBJ2-2	TGTGCCAGCAGCTTCGGACAGGGTTATACCGGGGAGCTGTTTTTT	CASSFGQGYTGELFF
NA	TRBV5-1	TRBD1	TRBJ2-7	TGCGCCAGCAGCTTGAAACAGGGGATCGGCCCCGGCTCCTACGAGCAGTACTTC	CASSLKQGIGPGSYEQYF
NA	TRBV28	NA	TRBJ2-7	TGTGCCAGCAATTTGGGAGGGGGCCCCTACGAGCAGTACTTC	CASNLGGGPYEQYF
NA	TRBV18	NA	TRBJ2-7	TGTGCCAGCTCACCACCAGGACTTAACGAGCAGTACTTC	CASSPPGLNEQYF
NA	TRBV28	NA	TRBJ1-5	TGTGCCAGCATAGCTGGGGCCAATCAGCCCCAGCATTTT	CASIAGANQPQHF
NA	TRBV6-1	NA	TRBJ1-2	TGTGCCAGCAGTGAATCCAGGGGATTCGATGGCTACACCTTC	CASSESRGFDGYTF
NA	TRBV14	TRBD1	TRBJ1-2	TGTGCCAGCAGCCGCGCAGGGGGAAACTATGGCTACACCTTC	CASSRAGGNYGYTF
NA	TRBV7-8	NA	TRBJ2-7	TGTGCCAGCAGCTTAGGTCATTTAGAGCAGTACTTC	CASSLGHLEQYF
NA	TRBV5-1	TRBD2	TRBJ2-5	TGCGCCAGCAGCTTGGATCTAGCGGGGACACTGGAGACCCAGTACTTC	CASSLDLAGTLETQYF
NA	TRBV5-1	NA	TRBJ2-3	TGCGCCAGCAGCTTGAGCACTACACACGCTACGCAGTATTTT	CASSLSTTHATQYF
NA	TRBV5-5	NA	TRBJ1-5	TGTGCCAGCAGCTTGGAGGCAGGGAGCAATCAGCCCCAGCATTTT	CASSLEAGSNQPQHF
NA	TRBV5-6	NA	TRBJ1-1	TGTGCCAGCAGCTCCGGTTCAGGGCAAGCTTTCTTT	CASSSGSGQAFF
NA	TRBV7-8	NA	TRBJ2-2	TGTGCCAGCAGCTTAAGCGGGGAGCTGTTTTTT	CASSLSGELFF
NA	TRBV7-3	NA	TRBJ2-3	TGTGCCAGCAGCCTCCAGTCCCCGGGACCCCTAAGCACAGATACGCAGTATTTT	CASSLQSPGPLSTDTQYF
NA	TRBV18	TRBD1	TRBJ2-7	TGTGCCAGCTCACCCCCGTCAGGGGGAAACGAGCAGTACTTC	CASSPPSGGNEQYF
NA	TRBV2	NA	TRBJ1-6	TGTGCCAGCAGTCCCGGCGGGTCTAATTCACCCCTCCACTTT	CASSPGGSNSPLHF
NA	TRBV11-2	TRBD1	TRBJ1-5	TGTGCCAGCAGCATGGGACAGGGTATTCAGCCCCAGCATTTT	CASSMGQGIQPQHF
NA	TRBV5-1	NA	TRBJ1-6	TGCGCCAGCAGCTTGGAGCCAGGAGACCATAATTCACCCCTCCACTTT	CASSLEPGDHNSPLHF
NA	TRBV19	TRBD1	TRBJ1-2	TGTGCCGCCTCCCGGACAGGGGTTGGCTACACCTTC	CAASRTGVGYTF
NA	TRBV5-5	NA	TRBJ1-2	TGTGCCAGCAGCTCGGAAAGGTGGACCTTC	CASSSERWTF
NA	TRBV9	TRBD1	TRBJ1-4	TGTGCCAGCAGCGTGGACAGGGGTGAAAAACTGTTTTTT	CASSVDRGEKLFF
NA	TRBV18	NA	TRBJ2-2	TGTGCCAGCTCACCAGGGTTAACCGGGGAGCTGTTTTTT	CASSPGLTGELFF
few	TRBV5-5	NA	TRBJ2-3	TGTGCCAGCAGCTCTAGCACAGATACGCAGTATTTT	CASSSSTDTQYF
NA	TRBV29-1	NA	TRBJ2-4	TGCAGCGTTTATAACGACAAAAACATTCAGTACTTC	CSVYNDKNIQYF